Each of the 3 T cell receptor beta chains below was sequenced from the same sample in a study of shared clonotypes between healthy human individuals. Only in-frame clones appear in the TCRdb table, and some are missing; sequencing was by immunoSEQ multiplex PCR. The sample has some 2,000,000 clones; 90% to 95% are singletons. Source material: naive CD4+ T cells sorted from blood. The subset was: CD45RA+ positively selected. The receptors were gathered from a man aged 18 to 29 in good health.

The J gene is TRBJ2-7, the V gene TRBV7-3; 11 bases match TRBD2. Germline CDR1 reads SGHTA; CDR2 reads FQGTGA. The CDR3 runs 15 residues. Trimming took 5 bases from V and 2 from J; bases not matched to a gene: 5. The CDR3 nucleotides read TGTGCCAGCAGCCCCTATAGCGGGGGGGCCTACGAGCAGTACTTC. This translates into CASSPYSGGAYEQYF. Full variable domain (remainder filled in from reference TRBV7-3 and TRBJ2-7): GAGVSQTPSNKVTEKGKYVELRCDPISGHTALYWYRQSLGQGPEFLIYFQGTGAADDSGLPNDRFFAVRPEGSVSTLKIQRTERGDSAVYLCASSPYSGGAYEQYFGPGTRLTVT.

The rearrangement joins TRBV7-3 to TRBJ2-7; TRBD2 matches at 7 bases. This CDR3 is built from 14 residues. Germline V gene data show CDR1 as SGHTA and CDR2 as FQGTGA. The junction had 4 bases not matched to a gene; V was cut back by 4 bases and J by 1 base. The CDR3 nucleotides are TGTGCCAGCAGCTCCTCGGGGGGATCCTACGAGCAGTACTTC. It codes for CASSSSGGSYEQYF.

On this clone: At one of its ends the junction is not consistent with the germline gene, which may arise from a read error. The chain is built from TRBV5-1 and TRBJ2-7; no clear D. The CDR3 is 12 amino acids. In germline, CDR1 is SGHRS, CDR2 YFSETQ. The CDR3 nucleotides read TGCGCCAGCAGCTTCGACACGTACGAGCAATACTTC. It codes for CASSFDTYEQYF.